This paragraph reports one T cell receptor (beta chain). Its matching antigen is unknown. TCRdb keeps only in-frame clones here, not all; method: immunoSEQ multiplex PCR. The sample holds under 700,000 clones, about 95% seen once. These data are taken from a study of shared clonotypes between healthy human individuals. Study-wide points: What naive subsets generally showed was a larger estimated richness than memory subsets showed. Of the naive CD4 clonotypes, about 5% were shared across a handful of donors.

CDR1 and CDR2 (germline): MNHEY, SMNVEV (reference sequence). This CDR3 is built from 20 residues. Trimming left V 0 bases short and J 0 bases short, with 21 bases between. Naive CD8 cells comprised CD45RO-negative, CCR7-positively selected cells, excluding terminally differentiated effector memory CD45RA+ cells. The donors were adults (healthy and HIV-negative) with no recent acute infections or vaccinations. The sequence was collected from a woman aged 25-40 years in good health. Material for sequencing was naive CD8+ T cells sorted from blood. This chain links TRBV27 with TRBJ1-3; D is unresolved. CDR3 amino acids: CASSLSFPRPPFSSGNTIYF. The DNA of the CDR3 is TGTGCCAGCAGTTTATCGTTCCCCCGTCCCCCCTTTAGCTCTGGAAACACCATATATTTT.